This passage covers 32 T cell receptor beta chains from one sample sequenced in a study of CD8+ T cells in alopecia areata. Reverse transcribed after extraction, RNA yielded cDNA as the sequencing template. Data came from immunoSEQ multiplex PCR; TCRdb stores just in-frame clones and leaves some out. The table lists roughly 200,000 clones, roughly 64% of them singletons. Treatment of the sample: oral pan-JAK inhibitor, 5-10 mg twice daily. The sample was CD8+ T cells sorted from blood, taken at week 24, from a patient treated with tofacitinib. These receptors were taken from a human donor with alopecia areata.

This clone came up a few times. The rearrangement uses TRBV6-1 and TRBJ2-1; no clear D gene. The CDR3 loop spans 15 amino acids. In germline, CDR1 is MNHNS, CDR2 SASEGT. The V and J ends lost 4 bases and 0 bases respectively, with 10 bases between them. Written as DNA, the CDR3 is TGTGCCAGCAGTGTAACTCACAGCTCCTACAATGAGCAGTTCTTC. It translates to CASSVTHSSYNEQFF.

On this clone: The junction does not match germline at one end; this may be a read error. V is TRBV2 and J is TRBJ1-6; 8 bases fit TRBD1. This CDR3 comprises 17 residues. Germline V gives CDR1 SNHLY, CDR2 FYNNEI. CDR3 nucleotide sequence: TGTGCCAGCAGGAAATCCTTAGGGACAGGCCCAAATTCCCCCCTCCACTTT. Residues: CASRKSLGTGPNSPLHF.

This clone was seen a handful of times. This sample includes further DNA sequences coding for the same CDR3. This chain's CDR3 is CASSASGGATDTQYF. The DNA for the CDR3 is TGTGCCAGCAGCGCTAGCGGGGGGGCAACAGATACGCAGTATTTT. The rearrangement uses TRBV9 and TRBJ2-3, with 12 positions matching TRBD2. Trimming cost V 3 bases and J 3 bases; bases outside gene matches: 2. The CDR3 runs 15 residues. The germline gives CDR1 SGDLS, CDR2 YYNGEE.

This clone was picked up a small number of times. The chain has TRBV19 and TRBJ2-2; D not resolved. The CDR3 length is 15 residues. From germline, CDR1 is LNHDA and CDR2 SQIVND (reference sequence). The V end lost 6 bases, the J end lost 2 bases, and 13 bases lay between the germline ends. The CDR3: CASSDPRPNTGELFF. For the CDR3, the DNA is TGTGCCAGTAGCGACCCCAGGCCAAACACCGGGGAGCTGTTTTTT.

This sequence joins TRBV5-1 and TRBJ1-6; TRBD1 agrees at 8 bases. CDR1 is SGHRS, CDR2 YFSETQ, per germline. CDR3 size: 19 residues. The V segment lost 2 bases and the J segment 0 bases; nucleotides outside the gene matches: 10. In DNA, the CDR3 is TGCGCCAGCAGCTTAGGGGACAGGTTGGACAGCTCCTATAATTCACCCCTCCACTTT. Its translation is CASSLGDRLDSSYNSPLHF.

This chain uses TRBV30 with TRBJ1-1, with D possibly TRBD1 on 5 matching bases. V was clipped by 4 bases and J by 4 bases, with 10 bases between them. The germline V gene has CDR1 GTSNPN and CDR2 SVGIG (reference sequence). The CDR3 length is 12 residues. The CDR3 sequence: CAWIGDSTEAFF. The CDR3 DNA sequence: TGTGCCTGGATAGGGGATTCCACTGAAGCTTTCTTT.

The genes are TRBV2 and TRBJ2-5, with D possibly matching TRBD2 (6 bases). V lost 6 bases to trimming and J lost 1 base, with 15 bases between them. Germline V gives CDR1 SNHLY, CDR2 FYNNEI. This CDR3 region has 15 residues. Here the CDR3 reads CASRRVADPQETQYF. CDR3 DNA sequence: TGTGCCAGCAGGAGAGTAGCGGACCCCCAAGAGACCCAGTACTTC.

This rearrangement joins TRBV25-1 to TRBJ2-7, with TRBD1 matching 11 bases. The germline gives CDR1 MGHDK, CDR2 SYGVNS. The CDR3 loop spans 13 amino acids. Losses at the gene ends were 9 bases for V and 5 bases for J; bases not matched to a gene: 6. DNA of the CDR3: TGTGCCAGTCTGGGACAGGGGGTCCACGAGCAGTACTTC. It is translated as CASLGQGVHEQYF.

This chain links TRBV11-3 with TRBJ2-3; perhaps TRBD2 as D (5 bases). Germline lookup yields CDR1 SGHNT and CDR2 YENEEA. The CDR3 extends over 14 amino acids. Trimming pared 4 bases from V and 1 base from J, leaving 9 bases between. The CDR3 DNA sequence: TGTGCCAGCAGCTGGGCGGAGGGCACAGATACGCAGTATTTT. This gives the protein CASSWAEGTDTQYF. The variable domain in full, completed from reference TRBV11-3 and TRBJ2-3, reads EAGVVQSPRYKIIEKKQPVAFWCNPISGHNTLYWYLQNLGQGPELLIRYENEEAVDDSQLPKDRFSAERLKGVDSTLKIQPAELGDSAVYLCASSWAEGTDTQYFGPGTRLTVL.

The chain couples TRBV4-2 to TRBJ1-1, with 8 bases matching TRBD1. CDR1 and CDR2 from the germline V gene are LGHNA and YNFKEQ. The length of the CDR3 is 16 residues. V dropped 1 base and J dropped 2; count of bases not matched to a gene: 6. CDR3 loop: CASSQVMGQVNTEAFF. CDR3 nucleotides: TGTGCCAGCAGCCAAGTGATGGGACAGGTTAACACTGAAGCTTTCTTT.

The rearrangement joins TRBV18 to TRBJ1-4, with 7 bases that match TRBD1. V was clipped by 4 bases and J by 5 bases; unmatched bases: 4. Germline lookup yields CDR1 KGHSH and CDR2 LQKENI. The CDR3 sequence is 14 residues long. CDR3 DNA sequence: TGTGCCAGCTCACAGGACAGGAGGAATGAAAAACTGTTTTTT. It specifies CASSQDRRNEKLFF.

This clone occurred a few times. This chain links TRBV5-6 with TRBJ2-1; the D gene is possibly TRBD1 (7 bases). The V gene's germline CDR1 is SGHDT and CDR2 YYEEEE. Trimming shortened V by 3 bases and J by 5 bases, and 12 bases separated the two germline ends. There are 14 residues in the CDR3. This CDR3 reads CASSWGDRDNEQFF. The CDR3 nucleotides are TGTGCCAGCAGCTGGGGGGACAGAGACAATGAGCAGTTCTTC.

This clone has only a few counts. The CDR3 region has the DNA TGTGCCACCAGCAGAAGGGGGAACACTGAAGCTTTCTTT. Encoded protein: CATSRRGNTEAFF. The V call is TRBV15, the J call TRBJ1-1; possible D gene TRBD1, 5 bases. Trimming took 2 bases from V and 1 from J, leaving 5 bases between them. The CDR3 totals 13 residues. From germline, CDR1 is LNHNV and CDR2 YYDKDF (reference sequence).

The rearrangement joins TRBV18 to TRBJ2-5; D is unresolved. With 3 bases removed from V and 5 bases from J, the gap between germline ends came to 10 bases. Germline CDR1 and CDR2: KGHSH and LQKENI. This CDR3 has 13 amino acids. The CDR3 sequence is CASSPPERETQYF. DNA of the CDR3: TGTGCCAGCTCACCCCCGGAACGTGAGACCCAGTACTTC.

This chain joins TRBV27 and TRBJ1-1; D gene ambiguous. CDR3 size: 13 residues. V was shortened by 4 bases and J by 4 bases, with 10 bases between the two germline ends. Germline V lookup: CDR1 MNHEY, CDR2 SMNVEV (reference sequence). CDR3 residues: CASSSYPSTEAFF. In nucleotides, the CDR3 is TGTGCCAGCAGTTCCTACCCGAGCACTGAAGCTTTCTTT.

The gene calls are TRBV6-5 and TRBJ2-5; no clear D. The germline V gene encodes CDR1 MNHEY and CDR2 SVGAGI. V dropped 0 bases and J dropped 5 bases, with 13 bases sitting between them. CDR3 length: 15 amino acids. In DNA form, the CDR3 reads TGTGCCAGCAGTTACTCGCCAGCAGTTTTGGAGACCCAGTACTTC. It is translated as CASSYSPAVLETQYF.

The chain links TRBV2 to TRBJ1-5; possible D gene TRBD1, 5 bases. V dropped 6 bases and J dropped 3 bases, with 12 bases sitting between them. Per germline, CDR1 SNHLY and CDR2 FYNNEI. This CDR3 has 14 residues. DNA for the CDR3: TGTGCCAGCAGGATGGGACCGCCCAATCAGCCCCAGCATTTT. As protein: CASRMGPPNQPQHF.

On this clone itself: This probably arose from a read error, given a far larger clone one base away. This sample also contains other DNA sequences that code for the same CDR3. This sequence joins TRBV4-2 and TRBJ2-7; a possible D gene is TRBD1 (6 bases). The germline V gene encodes CDR1 LGHNA and CDR2 YNFKEQ. Trimming pared 3 bases from V and 7 bases from J, leaving 16 bases between. The CDR3 contains 14 residues. Written as DNA, the CDR3 is TGTGCCAGCAGCCAGGAGACAGGTTGGTGGGAGCAGTACTTC. This translates into CASSQETGWWEQYF.

The V and J genes are TRBV7-9 and TRBJ2-5, with TRBD1 identical over 8 bases. The CDR3 is 15 amino acids. Germline V CDR1 and CDR2: SEHNR, FQNEAQ (reference sequence). Losses at the gene ends were 6 bases for V and 5 bases for J; bases not matched to a gene: 11. The CDR3 nucleotides are TGTGCCAGCAGTTCGACTCAGGGGGCTATGGAGACCCAGTACTTC. Translation gives CASSSTQGAMETQYF.

This sequence joins TRBV12-5 and TRBJ2-3, with a tentative D call TRBD1 (6 bases). This CDR3 comprises 14 residues. Germline V gene lookup returns CDR1 LGHNT and CDR2 FRNRAP. V lost 4 bases, J lost 14 bases, and 22 bases lay in between. The CDR3 nucleotides are TGTGCTAGTGGTTCCTATAATCCAGGGGCCCCGATGTATTTT. This codes for CASGSYNPGAPMYF.

V and J are TRBV2 and TRBJ2-3, with 9 bases that match TRBD1. This CDR3 is built from 16 residues. CDR1 is SNHLY, CDR2 FYNNEI, per germline. V trimming: 5 bases; J trimming: 3 bases; junction bases outside the gene matches: 9. As DNA, the CDR3 is TGTGCCAGCAGTCGACTAGGGACAGGGATGACAGATACGCAGTATTTT. It yields the protein CASSRLGTGMTDTQYF.

The chain carries TRBV14 and TRBJ2-3; D unresolved. V gave up 0 bases and J gave up 3 bases, with 4 bases separating them. This CDR3 is 13 amino acids long. Looked up from germline, CDR1 is SGHDN and CDR2 is FVKESK. The CDR3 protein is CASSQDETDTQYF. For the CDR3, the DNA is TGTGCCAGCAGCCAAGATGAAACAGATACGCAGTATTTT. The variable domain in full, with the rest retrieved from reference TRBV14 and TRBJ2-3, is EAGVTQFPSHSVIEKGQTVTLRCDPISGHDNLYWYRRVMGKEIKFLLHFVKESKQDESGMPNNRFLAERTGGTYSTLKVQPAELEDSGVYFCASSQDETDTQYFGPGTRLTVL.

This clone was seen just once. The same CDR3 is also encoded by other DNA sequences in this sample. The chain links TRBV29-1 to TRBJ1-3; D may be TRBD1 (5 bases). In germline, CDR1 is SQVTM, CDR2 ANQGSEA. The CDR3 runs to 13 residues. V lost 4 bases and J lost 0, with 7 bases in between. The CDR3 nucleotides read TGCAGCGTTGCGGGACCCTCTGGAAACACCATATATTTT. The encoded protein is CSVAGPSGNTIYF.

The J gene is TRBJ1-2, the V gene TRBV29-1; D not certain. V was cut by 0 bases and J by 8 bases, with 13 bases left in between. The CDR3 has 13 residues. From germline, CDR1 is SQVTM and CDR2 ANQGSEA. CDR3 bases: TGCAGCGTTGAAGATCCCAGGAGGGTAGGCTACACCTTC. This codes for CSVEDPRRVGYTF.

The CDR3 spells CASSLGFEQYF. CDR3 nucleotide sequence: TGTGCCAGCAGCTTAGGGTTCGAGCAGTACTTC. The V call is TRBV13, the J call TRBJ2-7; D not certain. Trimming took 0 bases from V and 6 from J, leaving 3 bases between them. Per germline, CDR1 PRHDT and CDR2 FYEKMQ (reference sequence). CDR3 length equals 11 residues.

The V call is TRBV5-4, the J call TRBJ2-1; 7 nucleotides match TRBD1. Germline V lookup: CDR1 SGHNT, CDR2 YYREEE (reference sequence). Trimming at V came to 4 bases and at J to 6 bases, leaving 13 bases not matched to a gene. CDR3 length: 16 amino acids. CDR3 loop: CASSQGVGMDINEQFF. The CDR3, as DNA: TGTGCCAGCAGCCAGGGGGTCGGGATGGATATCAATGAGCAGTTCTTC. Complete variable domain (other parts from reference TRBV5-4 and TRBJ2-1): ETGVTQSPTHLIKTRGQQVTLRCSSQSGHNTVSWYQQALGQGPQFIFQYYREEENGRGNFPPRFSGLQFPNYSSELNVNALELDDSALYLCASSQGVGMDINEQFFGPGTRLTVL.

The chain employs TRBV20-1 and TRBJ2-7; no reliable D call. The length of the CDR3 is 11 residues. Between the trimmed V and J ends, which lost 6 bases and 4 bases, there was a span of 10 bases. Germline V lookup: CDR1 DFQATT, CDR2 SNEGSKA (reference sequence). The CDR3 protein is CSAPTAYEQYF. The CDR3, as DNA: TGCAGTGCGCCTACAGCTTACGAGCAGTACTTC.

The chain recombines TRBV18 with TRBJ2-1; D perhaps matches TRBD1 (5 bases). The CDR3 covers 16 residues. The germline V gene encodes CDR1 KGHSH and CDR2 LQKENI. V lost 6 bases, J lost 13 bases, and 28 bases lay in between. The DNA for the CDR3 is TGTGCCAGCTCGCGGCCGACCATTCCACAGGTACAGGAACAGTTCTTC. This codes for CASSRPTIPQVQEQFF.

This clone was seen a few times. This chain connects TRBV5-6 to TRBJ2-1; perhaps TRBD1 as D (6 bases). The CDR3 runs to 14 residues. V lost 4 bases, J lost 6 bases, and 14 bases lay in between. Germline V gives CDR1 SGHDT, CDR2 YYEEEE. This chain's CDR3 is CASSLTGHPNEQFF. CDR3 nucleotide sequence: TGTGCCAGCAGCCTTACGGGACACCCCAATGAGCAGTTCTTC.

The V call is TRBV27, the J call TRBJ2-7, with D tentatively TRBD1 (5 bases). Per germline, CDR1 MNHEY and CDR2 SMNVEV (reference sequence). V lost 10 bases and J 2 bases, leaving 15 bases between the germline ends. This CDR3 comprises 13 residues. The CDR3 protein is CAIRDRATYEQYF. CDR3 DNA: TGTGCCATACGTGACAGAGCCACCTACGAGCAGTACTTC.

The chain links TRBV4-2 to TRBJ2-7; D is perhaps TRBD2 (7 bases). Germline loops: CDR1 LGHNA, CDR2 YNFKEQ. This CDR3 spans 20 amino acids. The V and J ends lost 1 base and 3 bases respectively, with 28 bases between them. The CDR3 protein is CASSQVSGGLGPSLVYEQYF. The CDR3 DNA is TGTGCCAGCAGCCAAGTTTCGGGGGGCCTGGGTCCTTCGTTGGTCTACGAGCAGTACTTC.

A few counts support this clone. This chain links TRBV2 with TRBJ1-1; D is ambiguous. The CDR3 is 12 amino acids. Germline CDR1 reads SNHLY; CDR2 reads FYNNEI. The germline V and J ends were trimmed by 4 bases and 3 bases, with 6 bases remaining between them. For the CDR3, the DNA is TGTGCCAGCAGTGTTTATGACACTGAAGCTTTCTTT. Protein sequence: CASSVYDTEAFF.